This TCR beta chain appears in the sequencing data of a study of CD8+ T cells in alopecia areata. About the study: Treated patients were dosed with oral tofacitinib, taking 5 to 10 mg twice daily.

Germline V gene lookup returns CDR1 SEHNR and CDR2 FQNEAQ (reference sequence). The trim removed 5 bases at V and 6 bases at J, leaving 10 bases unmatched. The CDR3 has 15 residues. cDNA serving as the sequencing template came from extracted, reverse transcribed RNA. TCRdb keeps only in-frame clones here, not all; method: immunoSEQ multiplex PCR. The sample carries 150,000 or so clones, over 70% recorded once. Punch biopsies of lesional scalp, plus peripheral blood, were taken from alopecia areata patients. Cell sorting on a FACSAria was used to separate CD4+ and CD8+ T cells from the PBMCs. Material: CD8+ T cells sorted from blood, obtained at week 0. The TCR was taken from a human donor with alopecia areata. V is TRBV7-9 and J is TRBJ2-7; 10 positions match TRBD1. This chain's CDR3 is CASSILDRGQGEQYF. CDR3 coding DNA: TGTGCCAGCAGCATCCTAGACAGGGGGCAAGGCGAGCAGTACTTC.